These 4 T cell receptor beta chains came from one sample sequenced in a study of T-cell reconstitution after alpha-beta-depleted transplantation in children. For TCRbeta, the library was prepared with unique molecular identifiers. MiXCR, run by TCRdb on the PCR reads, gives a single entry per CDR3 protein. The repertoire has about 300,000 distinct CDR3 sequences, around a tenth of them found once; the top ten carry about 8%. This specimen consisted of PBMCs, obtained before TCRalphabeta/CD19-depleted stem cell transplant. All receptors come from a boy under two years old with acute myeloid leukemia, due to receive a stem cell transplant.

This clonotype appeared many times. V usage is TRBV12-3 or TRBV12-4 and J usage is TRBJ2-5; D gene uncertain. Trimming shortened V by 6 bases and J by 0 bases, and 8 bases separated the two germline ends. The CDR3 is 13 amino acids. CDR3 sequence: CASSLRYQETQYF. The CDR3 DNA is TGTGCCAGCAGCCTCAGGTACCAAGAGACCCAGTACTTC.

This clonotype has a handful of counts. The V call is TRBV16, the J call TRBJ1-3; no clear D. V dropped 2 bases and J dropped 4 bases, with 15 bases sitting between them. Germline values: CDR1 KGHSY, CDR2 FQNENV. This CDR3 spans 16 amino acids. The CDR3 bases are TGTGCCAGCAGCCAACCCCAGGACCGATGGGGAAACACCATATATTTT. Protein product: CASSQPQDRWGNTIYF.

This clonotype was counted at least ten times. V is TRBV9 and J is TRBJ1-2, with D maybe TRBD1 (5 bases). Germline assignment: CDR1 SGDLS and CDR2 YYNGEE. V was cut by 0 bases and J by 7 bases, with 10 bases left in between. The CDR3 is 13 amino acids. CDR3 protein: CASSVVSGIGYTF. The DNA of the CDR3 is TGTGCCAGCAGCGTAGTATCAGGGATTGGCTACACCTTC.

This clonotype was observed at least ten times. The chain combines TRBV7-2 with TRBJ2-7; 9 bases map to TRBD2. CDR3 size: 15 residues. Trimming cost V 7 bases and J 8 bases; bases outside gene matches: 15. The germline V gene has CDR1 SGHTA and CDR2 FQGNSA. The CDR3: CASTSTLSGSTKQYF. The CDR3 DNA reads as TGTGCCAGCACCTCGACCCTTAGCGGGAGTACGAAGCAGTACTTC.